The text below deals with one T cell receptor (beta chain). The entry originates in a study of blood T cell repertoires in COVID-19. In germline, CDR1 is KGHSH, CDR2 LQKENI. The CDR3 consists of 15 residues. V lost 1 base to trimming and J lost 3 bases, with 12 bases between them. Repertoires were generated with immunoSEQ multiplex PCR, while TCRdb's copy carries only in-frame clones and drops some. This sample has under 200,000 clones, with just over 85% found just once. This sequence originates from a man in his forties or fifties with active or convalescent COVID-19. The sequencing input was peripheral blood. The chain combines TRBV18 with TRBJ1-1, with D tentatively TRBD1 (6 bases). CDR3 in DNA: TGTGCCAGCTCACCACAAACAGGGACCCACACTGAAGCTTTCTTT. Its translation: CASSPQTGTHTEAFF.